These 10 T cell receptor beta chains share one sample of origin, sequenced in a study of PD-1 blockade in classical Hodgkin lymphoma (dated by TCRdb to 2018 to 2021). This sample's time point label indicates: cycle 2 day 1 (C2D1) of nivolumab. Every trial patient had relapsed following autologous stem cell transplantation, and prior brentuximab vedotin exposure was what differed among cohorts A, B and C. Library preparation employed the immunoSEQ multiplex PCR assay. As stored in TCRdb, this immuneACCESS dataset retains in-frame rearrangements with V and J assigned. A fraction of the clones does not appear; measured against another copy, unresolved V genes explain less than half of the discrepancy, and the remainder lacks a known reason. The sample contains 35,000 or so clones, around 80% of them found a single time. The leading ten clones occupy about 16% of the sample. Source: peripheral blood mononuclear cells (PBMCs), taken before the second cycle of nivolumab. The receptors were sampled from a human donor with classical Hodgkin lymphoma.

This chain connects TRBV4-1 to TRBJ2-3, with D tentatively TRBD2 (5 bases). The ends were cut back, 1 base at V and 2 bases at J, with 13 bases in the middle. CDR1 and CDR2 (germline): MGHRA, YSYEKL. There are 16 residues in the CDR3. This chain's CDR3 is CASSQGRGLPTDTQYF. The CDR3 DNA follows: TGCGCCAGCAGCCAAGGTCGCGGGTTACCCACAGATACGCAGTATTTT.

The genes are TRBV5-4 and TRBJ1-1; no definite D call. The CDR3 loop spans 11 amino acids. V lost 3 bases to trimming and J lost 5 bases, with 5 bases between them. Germline V gene sequence: CDR1 SGHNT, CDR2 YYREEE (reference sequence). CDR3 coding DNA: TGTGCCAGCAGCTGGGGAACTGAAGCTTTCTTT. Protein: CASSWGTEAFF. Supplemented by reference TRBV5-4 and TRBJ1-1, the full variable domain reads ETGVTQSPTHLIKTRGQQVTLRCSSQSGHNTVSWYQQALGQGPQFIFQYYREEENGRGNFPPRFSGLQFPNYSSELNVNALELDDSALYLCASSWGTEAFFGQGTRLTVV.

This clone was counted only a few times. The chain is built from TRBV11-3 and TRBJ2-3; 10 bases map to TRBD1. This CDR3 contains 14 residues. The germline gives CDR1 SGHNT, CDR2 YENEEA. The V gene end was trimmed by 4 bases and the J gene end by 5 bases; junction bases not matched to a gene: 3. DNA of the CDR3: TGTGCCAGCAGCTCAGGACAGGGGGGAGATACGCAGTATTTT. This gives the protein CASSSGQGGDTQYF.

CDR3 residues: CASSWGGSRANVLTF. The CDR3 nucleotides are TGTGCCAGCAGTTGGGGGGGAAGTAGAGCCAACGTCCTGACTTTC. The chain is built from TRBV6-6 and TRBJ2-6, with 7 nucleotides matching TRBD2. The junction had 7 bases not matched to a gene; V was cut back by 4 bases and J by 7 bases. The CDR3 length is 15 residues. Germline V gene sequence: CDR1 MNHNY, CDR2 SVGAGI (reference sequence).

This clone was picked up many times. This chain uses TRBV4-1 with TRBJ2-7; the D gene could be TRBD1 or TRBD2 (5 bases each). Trimming took off 4 bases at V and 2 bases at J, with 18 bases between the two ends. This CDR3 comprises 16 residues. Per germline, CDR1 MGHRA and CDR2 YSYEKL. The CDR3 sequence is CASSPTIGDRTYEQYF. The CDR3 nucleotides read TGCGCCAGCAGCCCGACCATCGGGGACCGCACCTACGAGCAGTACTTC.

The gene calls are TRBV11-3 and TRBJ2-3; no clear D. CDR1 SGHNT and CDR2 YENEEA come from the germline V gene. This CDR3 comprises 13 residues. V dropped 2 bases and J dropped 2 bases, with 5 bases sitting between them. CDR3 bases: TGTGCCAGCAGCTTACCCTACACAGATACGCAGTATTTT. Protein: CASSLPYTDTQYF.

The chain employs TRBV5-4 and TRBJ1-2, with 7 bases lining up with TRBD1. This CDR3 is 13 amino acids long. V was pared by 4 bases and J by 7 bases, with 7 bases of the junction left unmatched. Germline V gives CDR1 SGHNT, CDR2 YYREEE (reference sequence). The CDR3 loop is CASSPGRDSGYTF. CDR3 DNA: TGTGCCAGCAGCCCGGGCCGGGACAGTGGCTACACCTTC. Full variable domain (missing parts from reference TRBV5-4 and TRBJ1-2): ETGVTQSPTHLIKTRGQQVTLRCSSQSGHNTVSWYQQALGQGPQFIFQYYREEENGRGNFPPRFSGLQFPNYSSELNVNALELDDSALYLCASSPGRDSGYTFGSGTRLTVV.

Only a few counts were recorded for this clone. The V and J genes are TRBV5-1 and TRBJ1-6, with D possibly matching TRBD1 (5 bases). The CDR3 loop spans 14 amino acids. V lost 3 bases and J 6 bases, leaving 10 bases between the germline ends. Germline-derived CDR1 and CDR2 are SGHRS and YFSETQ. The CDR3 protein is CASSSGTGNSPLHF. The CDR3 nucleotides read TGCGCCAGCAGCTCCGGGACGGGTAATTCACCCCTCCACTTT.

The chain links TRBV10-3 to TRBJ2-1; D is possibly TRBD2 (6 bases). V lost 6 bases to trimming and J lost 9 bases, with 21 bases between them. Germline V gives CDR1 ENHRY, CDR2 SYGVKD. The CDR3 consists of 15 residues. CDR3: CAISLVRGRESEQFF. The CDR3 coding sequence is TGTGCCATCAGCCTCGTGAGGGGCCGGGAGAGTGAGCAGTTCTTC.

This clone was counted between two and nine times. Other DNA variants within this sample encode the same CDR3. The J gene is TRBJ1-3, the V gene TRBV4-3; D is unclear. CDR1 is LGHNA and CDR2 is YSLEER in the germline V gene. The CDR3 totals 17 residues. V lost 0 bases to trimming and J lost 0 bases, with 12 bases between them. For the CDR3, the DNA is TGCGCCAGCAGCCAAGATAGATGGAGGCCCTCTGGAAACACCATATATTTT. As protein: CASSQDRWRPSGNTIYF.